This T cell receptor beta chain was captured in a study of vaccination effects on CD4 cells after COVID-19. Study-level results: Few convalescent patients, and no early post-infection timepoints, were available to the study.

TCRdb's copy holds only in-frame clones and misses some; the assay was immunoSEQ multiplex PCR. The sample carries about 24,000 clones, around 70% recorded once. Sequencing in the ViraFEST assay came after antigen-specific CD4+ T cells had been expanded with viral peptide pools, which were used to stimulate PBMC. With 10 days of culture completed, CD4+ T cells were isolated. Either the BNT162b2 or mRNA-1273 vaccine was given to participants in two doses. Vaccine recipients lacked prior SARS-CoV-2 infection and had negative nucleocapsid antibodies. A density of about 1.8 million PBMC per well was used; these cells were cultured with about 10 IU/ml IL-2 and roughly 9.5 ug/ml peptides. Half-medium exchanges with IL-2 medium took place on days 3 and 7. Comments on this clone: Antigen specificity is unknown.

This clonotype was sampled from a human donor who received a COVID-19 vaccine. The source material was CD4+ T cells from PBMCs cultured with SARS-CoV-2 spike peptides, sampled after COVID-19 vaccination.

The CDR3 loop reads CASSDRGLYSPLHF. The CDR3 bases are TGTGCCAGCAGTGACAGGGGATTATATTCACCCCTCCACTTT. The gene calls are TRBV6-1 and TRBJ1-6; tentative D call: TRBD1 (6 bases). Germline values: CDR1 MNHNS, CDR2 SASEGT. The CDR3 covers 14 residues. V shed 3 bases and J shed 8 bases, with 11 bases lying between them.